The entry that follows covers one T cell receptor beta chain sequence. In germline, CDR1 is MNHEY, CDR2 SMNVEV (reference sequence). Trimming took 5 bases from V and 8 from J, leaving 22 bases between them. The CDR3 is made up of 16 amino acids. This entry belongs to a study of blood T cell repertoires in COVID-19. Study context: T cells, B-cell-depleted T cells, or PBMCs supplied cDNA or gDNA.

Profiling relied on immunoSEQ multiplex PCR, and the TCRdb table lists in-frame clones only, not all of them. The top ten hold roughly 15% of the sample, which has about 120,000 clones, around 80% seen once. The V call is TRBV27, the J call TRBJ2-1, with D maybe TRBD2 (8 bases). The source material was peripheral blood. This receptor was obtained from a man younger than 40 with COVID-19, enrolled during active disease. The CDR3 bases are TGTGCCAGCAGTGCACAGGGGCGGGCGGGAGGCTATGAGCAGTTCTTC. It translates to CASSAQGRAGGYEQFF.